A single sample is the source of the 4 T cell receptor beta chains below, sequenced in a study of CD8 T cells in ankylosing spondylitis. TCRdb used MiXCR to reprocess the 5' RACE reads, holding one entry per CDR3 protein. Of about 92,000 distinct CDR3 sequences listed, around 9.4% were seen once; the top ten hold about 4.6%. Sequenced material: blood, either unsorted or a sorted T cell fraction (not recorded which). These TCRs come from a male donor with ankylosing spondylitis or in good health (not recorded which).

There are a few counts of this clonotype. This chain uses TRBV30 with TRBJ1-5, with 8 bases lining up with TRBD1. CDR3 length equals 16 residues. J lost 2 bases, V lost 3 bases, and 9 bases had no gene match. Germline values: CDR1 GTSNPN, CDR2 SVGIG (reference sequence). The CDR3 sequence: CAWSRGQGAGNQPQHF. The CDR3 coding sequence is TGTGCCTGGAGCCGCGGCCAGGGGGCCGGCAATCAGCCCCAGCATTTT.

The rearrangement joins TRBV24-1 to TRBJ2-1, with TRBD1 identical over 10 bases. With V trimmed by 0 bases and J by 6 bases, 4 bases remained unmatched. Germline CDR1 reads KGHDR; CDR2 reads SFDVKD. The CDR3 is made up of 16 amino acids. DNA for the CDR3: TGTGCCACCAGTGATTTGGGACAGGGGGAAGGCAATGAGCAGTTCTTC. The encoded protein is CATSDLGQGEGNEQFF.

V is TRBV20-1 and J is TRBJ2-1; 10 positions match TRBD2. The CDR3 is 16 amino acids. CDR1 and CDR2 from the germline V gene are DFQATT and SNEGSKA (reference sequence). Trimming removed 3 bases from V and 3 bases from J; junction bases left unmatched: 8. As DNA, the CDR3 is TGCAGTGCTAGTTTGCCTAGCGGGGGTAACTACAATGAGCAGTTCTTC. Its protein product is CSASLPSGGNYNEQFF.

This clonotype was counted many times. V gene TRBV7-2 combines with J gene TRBJ1-4; D is undetermined. Germline values: CDR1 SGHTA, CDR2 FQGNSA. The CDR3 is 13 residues long. V was trimmed by 0 bases and J by 7 bases, leaving 6 bases between them. This CDR3 is CASSLASGEKLFF. CDR3 nucleotides: TGTGCCAGCAGCTTAGCGTCGGGTGAAAAACTGTTTTTT. The full variable domain, its missing parts supplied by reference TRBV7-2 and TRBJ1-4, is GAGVSQSPSNKVTEKGKDVELRCDPISGHTALYWYRQSLGQGLEFLIYFQGNSAPDKSGLPSDRFSAERTGGSVSTLTIQRTQQEDSAVYLCASSLASGEKLFFGSGTQLSVL.